This TCR beta chain was identified in a study of T cell repertoires in cytomegalovirus infection. Across the study: Public TCR beta signatures indicated both CMV infection and matching HLA type.

Germline assignment: CDR1 SGHTA and CDR2 FQGNSA. The CDR3 runs 18 residues. Trimming removed 5 bases at V and 4 bases at J, with 24 bases between. Comment on this clonotype: No antigen is known for it.

TCRdb passed the reads through MiXCR, listing each CDR3 protein once. The sample contains 680,000 or so distinct CDR3 sequences, about 33% of which appear only once. The sequence was obtained from a human donor in good health (CMV status not recorded). Some clones in this sample may be carry-over from other donors' samples. The sample here was cultured PBMCs, taken from culture after CMV antigen stimulation. The chain carries TRBV7-2 and TRBJ2-1; a possible D gene is TRBD2 (5 bases). The CDR3 region has the DNA TGTGCCAGCAGCCCCTTTGAGGATCTAGCAGCCTTTTACAATGAGCAGTTCTTC. Amino acid sequence: CASSPFEDLAAFYNEQFF. The entire variable domain, with the rest obtained from reference TRBV7-2 and TRBJ2-1, is as follows: GAGVSQSPSNKVTEKGKDVELRCDPISGHTALYWYRQSLGQGLEFLIYFQGNSAPDKSGLPSDRFSAERTGGSVSTLTIQRTQQEDSAVYLCASSPFEDLAAFYNEQFFGPGTRLTVL.